The next 30 T cell receptor beta chains were all read from a single sample in a study of radiotherapy plus CTLA-4 blockade in lung cancer. Repertoires were generated with immunoSEQ multiplex PCR, while TCRdb's copy carries only in-frame clones and drops some. The sample lists about 28,000 clones; approximately 79% were seen once. Source: peripheral blood, taken from a patient treated with radiotherapy plus ipilimumab. These receptors were taken from a human donor with non-small cell lung cancer who had stable disease on radiotherapy plus ipilimumab.

V and J are TRBV19 and TRBJ1-4; 7 nucleotides agree with TRBD1. The CDR3 has 12 residues. V gave up 10 bases and J gave up 8 bases; unmatched junction bases: 7. Germline assignment: CDR1 LNHDA and CDR2 SQIVND (reference sequence). The CDR3 region is CATRGGQEKLFF. Written as DNA, the CDR3 is TGTGCCACCAGGGGGGGGCAAGAAAAACTGTTTTTT.

The chain couples TRBV7-9 to TRBJ2-1; D is unresolved. CDR1 is SEHNR, CDR2 FQNEAQ, per germline (reference sequence). Trimming took 2 bases from V and 10 from J, leaving 15 bases between them. This CDR3 contains 14 residues. CDR3 in DNA: TGTGCCAGCAGCTTATCAACGGATGGGCAGGAGCAGTTCTTC. Residues: CASSLSTDGQEQFF.

The V call is TRBV7-9, the J call TRBJ1-2; 10 nucleotides align to TRBD1. CDR1 and CDR2 from the germline V gene are SEHNR and FQNEAQ (reference sequence). Trimming removed 5 bases from V and 5 bases from J; junction bases left unmatched: 5. The CDR3 consists of 14 residues. CDR3 nucleotides: TGTGCCAGCAGCCCGGGACAGGGGTTTTATGGCTACACCTTC. Amino acids: CASSPGQGFYGYTF.

Comments on this clone: The sample contains more than one DNA sequence encoding this CDR3. This sequence joins TRBV9 and TRBJ2-5, with 12 bases matching TRBD2. Losses at the gene ends were 4 bases for V and 3 bases for J; bases not matched to a gene: 4. Per germline, CDR1 SGDLS and CDR2 YYNGEE. The CDR3 consists of 15 residues. CDR3 coding DNA: TGTGCCAGCAGCCCGCGACTAGCGGGAGAAGAGACCCAGTACTTC. It is translated as CASSPRLAGEETQYF.

This clone has only one observation. This chain uses TRBV30 with TRBJ2-7; 9 positions match TRBD1. CDR1 and CDR2 from the germline V gene are GTSNPN and SVGIG (reference sequence). The CDR3 length is 15 residues. V lost 3 bases, J lost 3 bases, and 9 bases stayed unmatched. The CDR3, as DNA: TGTGCCTGGAGGGGGCGACAGGGGGGAATCTACGAGCAGTACTTC. Translated: CAWRGRQGGIYEQYF.

The chain combines TRBV11-3 with TRBJ2-5; 10 bases align to TRBD2. CDR1 SGHNT and CDR2 YENEEA come from the germline V gene. The V gene end was trimmed by 2 bases and the J gene end by 4 bases; junction bases not matched to a gene: 7. The CDR3 has 16 amino acids. The CDR3 sequence: CASSLKRGGPGETQYF. CDR3 DNA: TGTGCCAGCAGCTTAAAGCGGGGGGGCCCCGGAGAGACCCAGTACTTC.

In this sample, this clone turned up a few times. This rearrangement joins TRBV4-1 to TRBJ2-3, with 11 bases matching TRBD2. Germline lookup yields CDR1 MGHRA and CDR2 YSYEKL. The CDR3 is 15 amino acids. With V trimmed by 4 bases and J by 6 bases, 6 bases remained unmatched. CDR3: CASSRDIAGGDTQYF. DNA of the CDR3: TGCGCCAGCAGCCGTGACATAGCGGGGGGGGATACGCAGTATTTT.

This clone turned up a few times. The chain joins TRBV10-3 to TRBJ2-7, with D tentatively TRBD2 (5 bases). This CDR3 region has 14 residues. V shed 2 bases and J shed 3 bases, with 11 bases lying between them. The germline gives CDR1 ENHRY, CDR2 SYGVKD. DNA for the CDR3: TGTGCCATCAGTGAGGAGGGAACCAACTACGAGCAGTACTTC. Amino acids: CAISEEGTNYEQYF.

The chain combines TRBV19 with TRBJ2-4, with TRBD2 matching over 9 bases. V gave up 7 bases and J gave up 0 bases; unmatched junction bases: 4. This CDR3 spans 15 amino acids. The germline V gene encodes CDR1 LNHDA and CDR2 SQIVND (reference sequence). DNA for the CDR3: TGTGCCAGTAATGGCGGGGGGGTAGCCAAAAACATTCAGTACTTC. Translation gives CASNGGGVAKNIQYF.

This clone appeared a single time. The chain combines TRBV29-1 with TRBJ2-2; 10 bases match TRBD1. Germline assignment: CDR1 SQVTM and CDR2 ANQGSEA. V gave up 6 bases and J gave up 3 bases; unmatched junction bases: 4. The CDR3 extends over 14 amino acids. CDR3 sequence: CSVGQGVDTGELFF. DNA for the CDR3: TGCAGCGTAGGACAGGGGGTGGACACCGGGGAGCTGTTTTTT.

The chain is built from TRBV18 and TRBJ1-2; the D is unclear. Germline values: CDR1 KGHSH, CDR2 LQKENI. The CDR3 sequence is 14 residues long. Trimming left V 0 bases short and J 6 bases short, with 11 bases between. CDR3 amino acids: CASSPPKTGNGYTF. CDR3 DNA: TGTGCCAGCTCACCACCTAAGACGGGGAATGGCTACACCTTC.

The count of this clone is one. This chain uses TRBV9 with TRBJ2-1; no firm D call. Germline loops: CDR1 SGDLS, CDR2 YYNGEE. Trimming took off 0 bases at V and 4 bases at J, with 11 bases between the two ends. This CDR3 region has 15 residues. In DNA, the CDR3 is TGTGCCAGCAGCGTAGTAGGAAACAGATACAATGAGCAGTTCTTC. Amino acids: CASSVVGNRYNEQFF.

This clone has just a few counts. The chain joins TRBV5-4 to TRBJ1-2, with TRBD1 as a possible D gene (5 bases). CDR1 is SGHNT, CDR2 YYREEE, per germline (reference sequence). The CDR3 runs 14 residues. Trimming cost V 3 bases and J 3 bases, with 12 bases left between them. Here the CDR3 reads CASSSNRGDYGYTF. As DNA, the CDR3 is TGTGCCAGCAGCTCCAACCGGGGGGACTATGGCTACACCTTC.

The rearrangement uses TRBV11-3 and TRBJ2-1, with 9 bases matching TRBD1. CDR1 is SGHNT and CDR2 is YENEEA in the germline V gene. This CDR3 is built from 17 residues. Trimming took 4 bases from V and 3 from J; bases not matched to a gene: 10. CDR3 loop: CASSSDPGTGNYNEQFF. The DNA of the CDR3 is TGTGCCAGCAGCTCCGACCCCGGGACAGGGAACTACAATGAGCAGTTCTTC.

CDR3 nucleotide sequence: TGTGCCAGCAGCGTAGATGGGGGGGCGATAACTGAAGCTTTCTTT. Encoded protein: CASSVDGGAITEAFF. This rearrangement joins TRBV9 to TRBJ1-1; a weak D match, TRBD1 (6 bases). Trimming removed 0 bases at V and 5 bases at J, with 14 bases between. Germline assignment: CDR1 SGDLS and CDR2 YYNGEE. The CDR3 length is 15 residues. Based on the CDR3 plus reference TRBV9 and TRBJ1-1, the full variable domain is DSGVTQTPKHLITATGQRVTLRCSPRSGDLSVYWYQQSLDQGLQFLIQYYNGEERAKGNILERFSAQQFPDLHSELNLSSLELGDSALYFCASSVDGGAITEAFFGQGTRLTVV.

This clone was recorded once. CDR3 nucleotides: TGTGCCAGCAGCTTAGGTGGGGTTGCCAATGAGCAGTTCTTC. The encoded protein is CASSLGGVANEQFF. The chain carries TRBV7-7 and TRBJ2-1; the D is unclear. Germline assignment: CDR1 SSHAT and CDR2 FNYEAQ (reference sequence). This CDR3 has 14 residues. V lost 1 base and J 6 bases, leaving 10 bases between the germline ends.

The V call is TRBV5-8, the J call TRBJ1-1, with TRBD1 identical over 8 bases. The CDR3 sequence is 15 residues long. The germline gives CDR1 SGHTS, CDR2 YDEGEE. With 2 bases clipped from V and 3 bases from J, the junction kept 6 bases outside the gene matches. The CDR3 nucleotides read TGTGCCAGCAGCTTCCTAACAGGGGGAGACACTGAAGCTTTCTTT. Translating it yields CASSFLTGGDTEAFF.

The genes are TRBV5-4 and TRBJ1-1; D ambiguous. V lost 4 bases and J 5 bases, leaving 12 bases between the germline ends. Per germline, CDR1 SGHNT and CDR2 YYREEE (reference sequence). The CDR3 loop spans 13 amino acids. The DNA for the CDR3 is TGTGCCAGCAGCCCCCGGGTGGAAACTGAAGCTTTCTTT. Translating gives CASSPRVETEAFF.

This rearrangement joins TRBV18 to TRBJ1-2, with TRBD1 identical over 7 bases. This CDR3 contains 15 residues. CDR1 is KGHSH, CDR2 LQKENI, per germline. The junction had 9 bases not matched to a gene; V was cut back by 6 bases and J by 2 bases. CDR3 sequence: CASSPGQNLNYGYTF. CDR3 coding DNA: TGTGCCAGCTCGCCGGGACAGAATTTGAACTATGGCTACACCTTC.

There are a few counts of this clone. This chain links TRBV11-2 with TRBJ2-3; no firm D call. CDR1 and CDR2 (germline): SGHAT, FQNNGV. The CDR3 sequence is 14 residues long. V was trimmed by 4 bases and J by 0 bases, leaving 8 bases between them. This CDR3 is CASSSLPSTDTQYF. CDR3 DNA sequence: TGTGCCAGCAGCTCCCTGCCAAGCACAGATACGCAGTATTTT.

This chain links TRBV5-1 with TRBJ1-2; D is unresolved. V was cut by 0 bases and J by 9 bases, with 12 bases left in between. The length of the CDR3 is 13 residues. In germline, CDR1 is SGHRS, CDR2 YFSETQ. The DNA for the CDR3 is TGCGCCAGCAGCTTGGAGGTCGACAACCGCTACACCTTC. It specifies CASSLEVDNRYTF.

This chain's CDR3 is CASASRSRTGELFF. The CDR3 DNA reads as TGTGCCAGCGCCTCTAGGTCGAGAACCGGGGAGCTGTTTTTT. The V call is TRBV11-3, the J call TRBJ2-2; D uncertain. The CDR3 totals 14 residues. CDR1 and CDR2 (germline): SGHNT, YENEEA. With 8 bases removed from V and 5 bases from J, the gap between germline ends came to 15 bases.

The chain couples TRBV4-1 to TRBJ2-1; the match to TRBD2 covers 11 bases. V lost 4 bases to trimming and J lost 8 bases; unmatched junction nucleotides: 4. Germline loops: CDR1 MGHRA, CDR2 YSYEKL. The CDR3 contains 14 residues. CDR3 in amino acids: CASSPGLAGHEQFF. The CDR3 DNA reads TGCGCCAGCAGCCCCGGACTAGCGGGCCATGAGCAGTTCTTC.

The J gene is TRBJ2-5, the V gene TRBV13; 7 bases align to TRBD1. Trimming removed 5 bases from V and 3 bases from J; junction bases left unmatched: 3. The CDR3 spans 13 residues. The V gene's germline CDR1 is PRHDT and CDR2 FYEKMQ (reference sequence). The CDR3 sequence is CASSEDREETQYF. Here the CDR3 DNA reads TGTGCCAGCAGCGAAGACAGGGAAGAGACCCAGTACTTC.

The chain links TRBV27 to TRBJ1-5, with TRBD1 as a possible D gene (5 bases). Per the germline V gene, CDR1 is MNHEY and CDR2 is SMNVEV (reference sequence). Deletions cut 3 bases from V and 5 bases from J, with 11 bases between. This CDR3 contains 14 residues. The CDR3 is CASSLQGTYQPQHF. The CDR3 coding sequence is TGTGCCAGCAGTTTGCAGGGAACTTATCAGCCCCAGCATTTT.

The count of this clone is one. The V gene is TRBV6-1, the J gene TRBJ1-6; 9 bases fit TRBD1. The germline CDR1 and CDR2 sequences are MNHNS and SASEGT. This CDR3 comprises 15 residues. The J segment lost 3 bases and the V segment lost 5 bases, leaving 2 bases of the junction unmatched. The chain's CDR3 is CASSPGQGYNSPLHF. DNA of the CDR3: TGTGCCAGCAGTCCGGGACAGGGCTATAATTCACCCCTCCACTTT.

V is TRBV7-7 and J is TRBJ2-7; D is ambiguous. The V end lost 2 bases, the J end lost 2 bases, and 7 bases lay between the germline ends. CDR1 and CDR2 from the germline V gene are SSHAT and FNYEAQ (reference sequence). CDR3 length: 13 amino acids. CDR3 sequence reads: CASSLSSTYEQYF. CDR3 sequence (DNA): TGTGCCAGCAGCTTATCCAGTACCTACGAGCAGTACTTC.

This clone is medium-sized (0.01 to 0.1%) by share. The chain links TRBV6-5 to TRBJ2-7, with 7 bases aligning to TRBD1. The germline gives CDR1 MNHEY, CDR2 SVGAGI. CDR3 length equals 14 residues. Losses at the gene ends were 3 bases for V and 4 bases for J; bases not matched to a gene: 6. Written as DNA, the CDR3 is TGTGCCAGCAGTTATAAGGGGGCGAATTACGAGCAGTACGTC. Amino acid sequence: CASSYKGANYEQYV.

The chain joins TRBV4-3 to TRBJ2-1; D is perhaps TRBD2 (7 bases). Trimming cost V 2 bases and J 3 bases, with 17 bases left between them. This CDR3 comprises 17 residues. Germline CDR1 and CDR2: LGHNA and YSLEER. The CDR3 bases are TGCGCCAGCAGCCAACAAGATGGGGGGGGACACTACAATGAGCAGTTCTTC. It encodes CASSQQDGGGHYNEQFF.

J is TRBJ1-2 and V is TRBV15; 8 nucleotides line up with TRBD1. CDR1 LNHNV and CDR2 YYDKDF come from the germline V gene (reference sequence). V trimming: 6 bases; J trimming: 3 bases; junction bases outside the gene matches: 12. The CDR3 length is 16 residues. The CDR3, as DNA: TGTGCCACCAGTACCGGGACAGGTCCCGGGGACTATGGCTACACCTTC. Translation: CATSTGTGPGDYGYTF.